These T cell receptor beta chains were read from a single sample in a study of blood T cell repertoires in COVID-19. Assay used: immunoSEQ multiplex PCR; TCRdb lists only in-frame clones, some missing. The data show about 53,000 clones, with more than 80% seen just once and 2.5% to 3% held by the top ten. Sequenced material: peripheral blood. The source of these receptors is an elderly man with acute or convalescent COVID-19. The CDR3 runs from the conserved cysteine through the conserved F or W. A D gene is named only where the DNA matches it firmly. Only some rows state a clone size, as once, few, many or a class for expanded clones.

j_call	clone_size	v_call	d_call	cdr3_nt	cdr3_aa
TRBJ2-7	-	TRBV7-2	-	TGTGCCAGCATGGGTTGGGAGAGCTACGAGCAGTACTTC	CASMGWESYEQYF
TRBJ2-1	-	TRBV13	TRBD2	TGTGCCAGCAGCACCCCCCGGGACTATTATAATGAGCAGTTCTTC	CASSTPRDYYNEQFF
TRBJ2-5	-	TRBV11-2	TRBD1	TGTGCCAGCAGCCCGGGGACAGGGGGAGAGACCCAGTACTTC	CASSPGTGGETQYF
TRBJ1-6	-	TRBV6-5	-	TGTGCCAGCAGTTACAAGGGCAGGGGATATAATTCACCCCTCCACTTT	CASSYKGRGYNSPLHF
TRBJ1-1	few	TRBV5-1	-	TGCGCCAGCAGCGTCGTAGGGGCTGCCGCTGAAGCTTTCTTT	CASSVVGAAAEAFF
TRBJ2-1	once	TRBV18	-	TGTGCCAGCTCACGCAACAGCAATGATCCCTACAATGAGCAGTTCTTC	CASSRNSNDPYNEQFF
TRBJ2-5	-	TRBV5-4	-	TGTGCCAGCAGCTTGGTGGCGGAGGGTAGGAAGACCCAGTACTTC	CASSLVAEGRKTQYF
TRBJ2-3	-	TRBV24-1	TRBD2	TGTGCCACCAGTGATCTCGCCGGGACTAGGTATTTT	CATSDLAGTRYF
TRBJ1-2	-	TRBV6-6	TRBD1	TGTGCCAGCAGTCTTCGACAGGGGGCGCTTATTCCGCCGGATTTTAGAGGCTACACCTTC	CASSLRQGALIPPDFRGYTF
TRBJ2-4	-	TRBV19	-	TGTGCCAGCCAGGACAGTGGAACCAAAAACATTCAGTACTTC	CASQDSGTKNIQYF
TRBJ1-1	-	TRBV19	-	TGTGCCAGTAGCCTCGGGAGCCTTAACACTGAAGCTTTCTTT	CASSLGSLNTEAFF
TRBJ2-2	-	TRBV18	-	TGTGCCAGCTCACCACCTGGTGCGGATACCGGGGAGCTGTTTTTT	CASSPPGADTGELFF
TRBJ1-2	-	TRBV6-5	-	TGTGCCAGCAATTTTCTAGGTGACTATGGCTACACCTTC	CASNFLGDYGYTF
TRBJ2-4	-	TRBV5-4	-	TGTGCCAGCAGCGGGCAGGATTCTGTTGGAGCCAAAAACATTCAGTACTTC	CASSGQDSVGAKNIQYF
TRBJ1-5	few	TRBV2	-	TGTGCCAGCAGATACGACAGAAACAATCAGCCCCAGCATTTT	CASRYDRNNQPQHF
TRBJ1-3	once	TRBV2	TRBD1	TGTGCCAGCAGCGAAGGGGCCTTGACAGGGGCGAGAGGAAACACCATATATTTT	CASSEGALTGARGNTIYF
TRBJ2-1	-	TRBV19	-	TGTGCCAGTAGTATAGCGGGACTTTCGAGCTCCTACAATGAGCAGTTCTTC	CASSIAGLSSSYNEQFF
TRBJ1-6	-	TRBV27	TRBD1	TGTGCCAGCAGTCCATCCCAGGGGGCTGTTGGTAGGGATTCACCCCTCCACTTT	CASSPSQGAVGRDSPLHF
TRBJ1-1	-	TRBV3-1/TRBV3-2	-	TGTGCCAGCAGCCAAGTTCGGGGTTACACTGAAGCTTTCTTT	CASSQVRGYTEAFF
TRBJ1-5	few	TRBV19	-	TGTGCCAGTAGTTTAGGGTTAGACAATCAGCCCCAGCATTTT	CASSLGLDNQPQHF
TRBJ2-2	once	TRBV5-1	TRBD2	TGCGCCAGCAGCTTGGAACCCCTAGCGGGGGGGCCCGGGGAGCTGTTTTTT	CASSLEPLAGGPGELFF
TRBJ1-1	-	TRBV5-1	-	TGCGCCAGCAGCCCGACACTTTCCACTGAAGCTTTCTTT	CASSPTLSTEAFF
TRBJ2-6	-	TRBV7-2	-	TGTGCCAGCACCGCCAGGGTGTCTGGGGCCAACGTCCTGACTTTC	CASTARVSGANVLTF
TRBJ2-3	-	TRBV4-2	-	TGTGCCAGCAGTCAGAGACTCTCAGATACGCAGTATTTT	CASSQRLSDTQYF
TRBJ2-2	-	TRBV18	-	TGTGCCAGCTCACCTCCAAACACCGGGGAGCTGTTTTTT	CASSPPNTGELFF
TRBJ1-5	-	TRBV27	-	TGTGCCAGCAGTTTAACCGGGAACCTCAATCAGCCCCAGCATTTT	CASSLTGNLNQPQHF
TRBJ2-7	-	TRBV11-2	-	TGTGCCAGCAGCTTAGAGAAGGGGAGGCGGGTGGGCTACGAGCAGTACTTC	CASSLEKGRRVGYEQYF
TRBJ2-1	once	TRBV7-2	TRBD2	TGTGCCAGCAGCTTAGCTGTGGGAGCGGGGGGTCTGGAGCAGTTCTTC	CASSLAVGAGGLEQFF
TRBJ1-2	-	TRBV28	-	TGTGCCAGCAGTTTAACTTTCCGCTATGGCTACACCTTC	CASSLTFRYGYTF
TRBJ2-5	-	TRBV5-1	TRBD2	TGCGCCAGCAGCTTGGCCAGCGGGGGGCGGCGGCAAGAGACCCAGTACTTC	CASSLASGGRRQETQYF
TRBJ1-1	-	TRBV5-6	TRBD1	TGTGCCAGCAGCTGGGGGACAGGGTGGCAGTCTGAAGCTTTCTTT	CASSWGTGWQSEAFF
TRBJ2-7	-	TRBV6-5	-	TGTGCCAGTTCTCAGGGATACTACGAGCAGTACTTC	CASSQGYYEQYF
TRBJ1-2	-	TRBV6-5	TRBD1	TGTGCCAGCAGCCCAAGGAACAGGGGAGAAGGCTACACCTTC	CASSPRNRGEGYTF
TRBJ2-2	-	TRBV19	TRBD1	TGTGCCAGTAGCGACAGGGCGAACACCGGGGAGCTGTTTTTT	CASSDRANTGELFF
TRBJ2-7	-	TRBV2	TRBD1	TGTGCCAGCAGTTTCGATCGGACAGGGGTAGTGCAGTACTTC	CASSFDRTGVVQYF
TRBJ2-2	-	TRBV9	-	TGTGCCAGCCGCCGAGCAGGGGGGATGGCCGGGGAGCTGTTTTTT	CASRRAGGMAGELFF
TRBJ2-7	-	TRBV6-5	TRBD1	TGTGCCAGCAGTCTGGACAGGGGGCCCTACGAGCAGTACTTC	CASSLDRGPYEQYF
TRBJ2-1	few	TRBV2	-	TGTGCCAGCAGCCAGGGATCTTTCTATGAGCAGTTCTTC	CASSQGSFYEQFF